These 27 T cell receptor beta chains share one sample of origin, sequenced in a study of CD8+CD57+ T cells in acquired aplastic anemia. TCR beta VDJ combinations and CDR3 sequences were profiled from genomic DNA. TCRdb processed the reads anew with MiXCR; each CDR3 protein has one entry. The sample shows approximately 250,000 distinct CDR3 sequences, around 82% of them seen only once. Patients who underwent sequencing had shown CD8+CD57+ cell expansion by flow cytometry. Material: sorted CD4+, CD8+, or CD8+CD57+ T cells (not recorded which) from PBMCs. The receptors originated from a human donor with aplastic anemia.

The rearrangement links TRBV6-1 to TRBJ2-7; D is perhaps TRBD1 (7 bases). CDR3 length: 13 residues. V was clipped by 1 base and J by 5 bases, with 9 bases between them. Per the germline V gene, CDR1 is MNHNS and CDR2 is SASEGT. The CDR3 sequence is CASSEGGTDEQYF. CDR3 sequence (DNA): TGTGCCAGCAGTGAAGGCGGGACAGACGAGCAGTACTTC.

The sample holds one count of this clonotype. The CDR3 DNA follows: TGTGCCAGCAGAGTAACTTACAATGGGCAGACCTTC. This sequence encodes CASRVTYNGQTF. The V gene is TRBV2, the J gene TRBJ1-2; no reliable D call. Germline assignment: CDR1 SNHLY and CDR2 FYNNEI. V dropped 6 bases and J dropped 14 bases, with 19 bases sitting between them. CDR3 length: 12 residues.

The table lists this clonotype with a count of one. The chain uses TRBV11-3 and TRBJ1-1, with TRBD1 identical over 7 bases. Germline V lookup: CDR1 SGHNT, CDR2 YENEEA. The CDR3 spans 15 residues. After removal of 2 bases from V and 7 bases from J, the junction contained 10 bases not matched to a gene. The chain's CDR3 is CASSLYVTGQDEAFF. CDR3 sequence (DNA): TGTGCCAGCAGCTTATATGTGACAGGGCAAGATGAAGCTTTCTTT.

This clonotype was found once. Sequence at one end of the junction differs from germline and may be a read error. The V and J genes are TRBV7-3 and TRBJ2-5, with D tentatively TRBD2 (5 bases). The CDR3 runs to 12 residues. The germline V gene encodes CDR1 SGHTA and CDR2 FQGTGA. The CDR3 protein is CASSAEADTKDF. The DNA for the CDR3 is TGTGCCAGCAGCGCAGAAGCAGACACCAAGGACTTT.

The chain uses TRBV19 and TRBJ2-5; 8 bases align to TRBD1. J gave up 5 bases and V 4 bases, and 9 bases lay outside the gene matches. CDR3 length equals 15 residues. In germline, CDR1 is LNHDA, CDR2 SQIVND (reference sequence). The CDR3 DNA reads TGTGCCAGTAGTACAGGACAGGGATGGAAGGAGACCCAGTACTTC. Its translation: CASSTGQGWKETQYF.

A remark on this clonotype: At one of its ends the junction is not consistent with the germline gene, which may arise from a read error. This sequence joins TRBV7-9 and TRBJ1-5; D is unresolved. CDR1 is SEHNR, CDR2 FQNEAQ, per germline (reference sequence). This CDR3 is 14 amino acids long. The CDR3: CASSSSADHQTQHF. The CDR3 nucleotides are TGTGCCAGCAGCTCCTCGGCAGATCATCAGACCCAGCATTTT.

A single count supports this clonotype. The missing conserved phenylalanine or tryptophan at the end of this CDR3 makes a read error likely. The rearrangement joins TRBV2 to TRBJ2-4; D ambiguous. This CDR3 comprises 12 residues. Per germline, CDR1 SNHLY and CDR2 FYNNEI. CDR3 sequence: CASRGAGNIQYY. In DNA form, the CDR3 reads TGTGCCAGCAGAGGAGCTGGGAACATACAGTACTAC.

Comment on this clonotype: Lacking the conserved final phenylalanine or tryptophan, this CDR3 likely reflects a read error. The DNA is omitted, as the CDR3 cannot be located on it reliably, and the CDR3 follows TCRdb's listing. The chain couples TRBV2 to TRBJ1-2; the DNA was not used to check the table's D call, TRBD1. Germline V lookup: CDR1 SNHLY, CDR2 FYNNEI. The CDR3 has 16 residues if both end residues are counted. CDR3 sequence: CASSGGGGGNTEAFFG.

On this clonotype: It is likely a read error, because the conserved phenylalanine at the end of the CDR3 is missing. The DNA is left out, because the CDR3 cannot be placed on it with certainty; the CDR3 is given as TCRdb lists it. V gene TRBV2 combines with J gene TRBJ1-1; the D call in the table, TRBD1, was not verified against the DNA. Germline values: CDR1 SNHLY, CDR2 FYNNEI. The CDR3 has 16 residues if both end residues are counted. This CDR3 reads CASGDRGTVTQYFGSV.

The chain joins TRBV12-3 or TRBV12-4 to TRBJ1-2; tentative D call: TRBD1 (5 bases). The CDR3 has 13 amino acids. The ends were cut back, 11 bases at V and 6 bases at J, with 19 bases in the middle. CDR3 nucleotide sequence: TGTGCCGCCAGTCGGGGGAGGGCGGATGGCTACACCTTC. It specifies CAASRGRADGYTF.

This clonotype is a singleton in its sample. The chain couples TRBV7-8 to TRBJ2-7, with a tentative D call TRBD2 (6 bases). CDR3 length: 18 residues. Deletions cut 1 base from V and 4 bases from J, with 23 bases between. The germline CDR1 and CDR2 sequences are SGHVS and FQNEAQ. The CDR3 here is CASSLEGGPAAQYYEQYV. The CDR3 DNA follows: TGTGCCAGCAGCTTAGAGGGAGGTCCCGCTGCGCAGTATTACGAGCAGTACGTC.

This CDR3 reads CASSAAGSKSAEQFF. The CDR3 DNA is TGTGCCAGCAGCGCAGCGGGGAGTAAGTCCGCTGAGCAGTTCTTC. The chain joins TRBV7-8 to TRBJ2-1; 7 bases match TRBD2. CDR1 is SGHVS, CDR2 FQNEAQ, per germline. The CDR3 has 15 amino acids. Trimming cost V 5 bases and J 9 bases; bases outside gene matches: 13. The variable domain in full, completed from reference TRBV7-8 and TRBJ2-1, reads GAGVSQSPRYKVAKRGQDVALRCDPISGHVSLFWYQQALGQGPEFLTYFQNEAQLDKSGLPSDRFFAERPEGSVSTLKIQRTQQEDSAVYLCASSAAGSKSAEQFFGPGTRLTVL.

With regard to this clonotype: This CDR3 fails to terminate in the conserved phenylalanine or tryptophan, so it likely reflects a read error. Because the CDR3's place on the DNA is in doubt, the DNA is left out and the CDR3 is given as listed by TCRdb. The V gene is TRBV15, the J gene TRBJ2-5. The CDR3 sequence runs 14 residues, both termini included. Germline CDR1 and CDR2: LNHNV and YYDKDF (reference sequence). The CDR3 protein is CATSRGSNQETHYV.

To note about this clonotype: The conserved final phenylalanine or tryptophan is absent from the CDR3, which likely points to a read error. It is unclear where the CDR3 begins or ends on the DNA, so no DNA is shown, and the CDR3 is as TCRdb lists it. The gene calls are TRBV7-9 and TRBJ2-1; the tabulated D call, TRBD1, remains unverified against the DNA. The CDR3 has 13 residues if both end residues are counted. Germline CDR1 SEHNR, CDR2 FQNEAQ (reference sequence). The CDR3 region is CASSEGGIYEPYV.

The chain uses TRBV7-8 and TRBJ2-1; D tentatively fits TRBD1 or TRBD2 (6 bases each). Germline lookup yields CDR1 SGHVS and CDR2 FQNEAQ. The CDR3 is 16 residues long. The germline V and J ends were trimmed by 5 bases and 8 bases, with 22 bases remaining between them. CDR3 nucleotide sequence: TGTGCCAGCAGCCAAGGGGGAGGAACCGATACGGATGAGCAGTTCTTC. Its translation: CASSQGGGTDTDEQFF.

The CDR3 bases are TGTGCCAGCAGTGCAAGCGGGGATAGGGAGGAGACCCAGTACTTC. It translates to CASSASGDREETQYF. This chain uses TRBV9 with TRBJ2-5; 7 bases are shared with TRBD2. This CDR3 has 15 residues. Looked up from germline, CDR1 is SGDLS and CDR2 is YYNGEE. With 5 bases clipped from V and 5 bases from J, the junction kept 12 bases outside the gene matches.

The J gene is TRBJ2-3, the V gene TRBV2, with 9 nucleotides matching TRBD2. The ends lost 6 bases at V and 8 bases at J; junction bases unmatched: 9. The CDR3 is 14 residues long. Germline CDR1 SNHLY, CDR2 FYNNEI. The CDR3 DNA sequence: TGTGCCAGCAGCCAAGCGGGAGGTCCCACTACGCAGTATTTT. It yields the protein CASSQAGGPTTQYF.

The chain recombines TRBV6-1 with TRBJ1-1, with unresolved D. Trimming removed 1 base at V and 0 bases at J, with 12 bases between. Germline V gives CDR1 MNHNS, CDR2 SASEGT. The length of the CDR3 is 16 residues. The CDR3 protein is CASSEGWGRMNTEAFF. CDR3 in DNA: TGTGCCAGCAGTGAAGGCTGGGGAAGGATGAACACTGAAGCTTTCTTT.

The chain employs TRBV7-9 and TRBJ1-4, with D maybe TRBD1 (6 bases). The CDR3 length is 14 residues. Trimming took off 9 bases at V and 2 bases at J, with 13 bases between the two ends. Germline values: CDR1 SEHNR, CDR2 FQNEAQ (reference sequence). The CDR3 nucleotides are TGTGCCAGTGGGGGGGCCGTGACTAATGAAAAACTGTTTTTT. Its protein product is CASGGAVTNEKLFF.

As regards this clonotype: Given a much more abundant clone one base away, this may be a read error. The chain recombines TRBV5-5 with TRBJ2-3; D remains ambiguous. Looked up from germline, CDR1 is SGHKS and CDR2 is YYEKEE (reference sequence). The CDR3 runs to 13 residues. Trimming took 0 bases from V and 4 from J, leaving 6 bases between them. For the CDR3, the DNA is TGTGCCAGCAGCTTGGACAGCGCAGATACGCAGTATTTT. Protein product: CASSLDSADTQYF.

In DNA, the CDR3 is TGTGCCAGCAGCTCAGACCTACCGAACACCGGGGAGCTGTTTTTT. Its protein product is CASSSDLPNTGELFF. The V call is TRBV12-3 or TRBV12-4, the J call TRBJ2-2; D is uncertain. CDR3 length: 15 amino acids. V gave up 6 bases and J gave up 0 bases, with 11 bases separating them.

Notes on this clonotype: At one of its ends the junction is not consistent with the germline gene, which may arise from a read error. The chain couples TRBV7-2 to TRBJ2-5; possible D gene TRBD2, 6 bases. The CDR3 spans 15 residues. The germline V gene encodes CDR1 SGHTA and CDR2 FQGNSA. The DNA of the CDR3 is TGTGCCAGCAGCTTACCGGGAGCCCCGGAAGCGCCCCATTACTTC. Its translation: CASSLPGAPEAPHYF.

The chain couples TRBV19 to TRBJ1-2, with unresolved D. The CDR3 extends over 13 amino acids. Germline CDR1 LNHDA, CDR2 SQIVND (reference sequence). The ends were cut back, 8 bases at V and 3 bases at J, with 13 bases in the middle. CDR3 nucleotides: TGTGCCAGTGAAAGACCTGATGACTATGGCTACACCTTC. Protein sequence: CASERPDDYGYTF.

As to this clonotype: A much larger clonotype is one base distant, so this may be a read error. V usage is TRBV12-3 or TRBV12-4 and J usage is TRBJ2-2; perhaps TRBD1 as D (6 bases). This CDR3 contains 13 residues. CDR3 nucleotide sequence: TGTGCCACCAGTCCAGGGGACACCGGGGAGCTGTTTTTT. This codes for CATSPGDTGELFF.

J is TRBJ2-1 and V is TRBV7-6; 9 nucleotides align to TRBD2. The CDR3 has 16 residues. Per the germline V gene, CDR1 is SGHVS and CDR2 is FNYEAQ. Trimming removed 1 base from V and 6 bases from J; junction bases left unmatched: 7. CDR3 sequence (DNA): TGTGCCAGCAGCTTAGACAGAAGCGGGGGGAGCAATGAGCAGTTCTTC. This encodes CASSLDRSGGSNEQFF.

Comment on this clonotype: A read error may be the cause here, since a much bigger clone is one base away. The rearrangement uses TRBV7-3 and TRBJ2-7; 9 bases align to TRBD2. The J segment lost 1 base and the V segment lost 6 bases, leaving 10 bases of the junction unmatched. Germline assignment: CDR1 SGHTA and CDR2 FQGTGA. This CDR3 has 16 residues. CDR3 in amino acids: CASSSSGAALSYEQYV. CDR3 coding DNA: TGTGCCAGCAGTTCTAGCGGGGCAGCCCTTTCCTACGAGCAGTACGTC.

Notes on this clonotype: Likely a read error: the CDR3 ends without its conserved phenylalanine or tryptophan. The DNA is omitted, as the CDR3 cannot be located on it reliably, and the CDR3 follows TCRdb's listing. The rearrangement uses TRBV7-9 and TRBJ2-3; no check of the table's D call, TRBD1, against the DNA was made. The CDR3 totals 13 residues, both ends included. From germline, CDR1 is SEHNR and CDR2 FQNEAQ (reference sequence). The CDR3: CASSVGGRYGANV.